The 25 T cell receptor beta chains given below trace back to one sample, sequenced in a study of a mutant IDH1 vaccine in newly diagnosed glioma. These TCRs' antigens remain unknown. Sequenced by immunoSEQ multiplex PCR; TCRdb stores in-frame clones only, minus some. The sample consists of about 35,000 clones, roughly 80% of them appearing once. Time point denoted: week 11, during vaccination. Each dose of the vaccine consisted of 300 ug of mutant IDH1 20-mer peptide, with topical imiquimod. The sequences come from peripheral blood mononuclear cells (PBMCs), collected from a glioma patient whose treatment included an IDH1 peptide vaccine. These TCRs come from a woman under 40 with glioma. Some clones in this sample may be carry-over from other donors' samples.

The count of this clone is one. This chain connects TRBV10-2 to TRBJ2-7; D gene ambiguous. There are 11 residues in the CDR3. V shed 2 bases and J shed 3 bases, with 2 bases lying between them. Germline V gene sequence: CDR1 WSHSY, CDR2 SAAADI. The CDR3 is CASSENYEQYF. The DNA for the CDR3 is TGCGCCAGCAGTGAGAACTACGAGCAGTACTTC.

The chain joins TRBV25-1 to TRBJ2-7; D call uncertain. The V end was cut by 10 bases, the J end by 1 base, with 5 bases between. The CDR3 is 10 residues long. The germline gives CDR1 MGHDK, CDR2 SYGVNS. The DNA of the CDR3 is TGTGCCACCGCATCCTACGAGCAGTACTTC. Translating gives CATASYEQYF.

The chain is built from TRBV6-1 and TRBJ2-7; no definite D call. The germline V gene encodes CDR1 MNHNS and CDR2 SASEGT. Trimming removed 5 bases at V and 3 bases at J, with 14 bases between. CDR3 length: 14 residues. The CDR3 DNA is TGTGCCAGCAGTCTCGGAGCCAAAGGCTACGAGCAGTACTTC. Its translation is CASSLGAKGYEQYF.

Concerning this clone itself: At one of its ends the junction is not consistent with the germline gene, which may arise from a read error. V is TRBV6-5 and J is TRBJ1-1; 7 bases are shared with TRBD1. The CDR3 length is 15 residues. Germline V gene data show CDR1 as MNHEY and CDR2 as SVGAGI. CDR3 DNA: TGTGCCAGCAGGCCCCAGGGGGACAGCGACCCTGAGGCTTTCTTT. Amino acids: CASRPQGDSDPEAFF.

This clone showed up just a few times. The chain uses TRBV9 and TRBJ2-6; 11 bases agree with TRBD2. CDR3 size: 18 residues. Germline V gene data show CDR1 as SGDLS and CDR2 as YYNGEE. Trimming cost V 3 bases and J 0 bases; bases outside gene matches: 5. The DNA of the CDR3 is TGTGCCAGCAGCGCGGGACTAGCGGCTCTCTCTGGGGCCAACGTCCTGACTTTC. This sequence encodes CASSAGLAALSGANVLTF. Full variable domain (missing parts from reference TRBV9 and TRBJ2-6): DSGVTQTPKHLITATGQRVTLRCSPRSGDLSVYWYQQSLDQGLQFLIQYYNGEERAKGNILERFSAQQFPDLHSELNLSSLELGDSALYFCASSAGLAALSGANVLTFGAGSRLTVL.

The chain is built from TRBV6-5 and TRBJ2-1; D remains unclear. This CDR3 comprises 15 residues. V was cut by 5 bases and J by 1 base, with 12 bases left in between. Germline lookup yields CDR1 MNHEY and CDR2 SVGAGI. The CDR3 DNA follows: TGTGCCAGCAGTGGCGTACCCCCTTCCTACAATGAGCAGTTCTTC. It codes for CASSGVPPSYNEQFF.

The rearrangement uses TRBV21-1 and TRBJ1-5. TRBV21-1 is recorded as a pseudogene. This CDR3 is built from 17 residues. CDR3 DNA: TGTGCCAGCAGCTGTCCCGACAGCGGGAATAGCAATCAGCCCCAGCATTTT. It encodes CASSCPDSGNSNQPQHF.

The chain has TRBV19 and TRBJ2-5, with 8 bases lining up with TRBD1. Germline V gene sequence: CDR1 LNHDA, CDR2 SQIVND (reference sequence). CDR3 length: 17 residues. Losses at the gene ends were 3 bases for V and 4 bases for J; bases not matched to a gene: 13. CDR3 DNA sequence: TGTGCCAGTAGTATCGGAGTCGTCGGGACAGGAGGAGAGACCCAGTACTTC. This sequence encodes CASSIGVVGTGGETQYF.

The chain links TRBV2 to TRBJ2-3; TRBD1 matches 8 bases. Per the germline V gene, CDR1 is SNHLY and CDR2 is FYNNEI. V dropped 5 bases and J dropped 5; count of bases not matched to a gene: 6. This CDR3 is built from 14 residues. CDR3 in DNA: TGTGCCAGCAGTCGACAGGGGCTGAAAGATACGCAGTATTTT. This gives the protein CASSRQGLKDTQYF.

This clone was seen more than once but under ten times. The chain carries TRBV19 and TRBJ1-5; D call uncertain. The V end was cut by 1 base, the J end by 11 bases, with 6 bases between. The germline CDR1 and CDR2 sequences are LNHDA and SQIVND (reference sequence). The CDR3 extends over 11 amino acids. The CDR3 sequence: CASSIGRSQHF. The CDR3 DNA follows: TGTGCCAGTAGTATAGGGAGGTCCCAGCATTTT.

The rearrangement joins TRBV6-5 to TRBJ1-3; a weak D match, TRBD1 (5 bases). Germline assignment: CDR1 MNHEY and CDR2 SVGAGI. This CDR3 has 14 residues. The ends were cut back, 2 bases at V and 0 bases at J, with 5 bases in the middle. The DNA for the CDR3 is TGTGCCAGCAGTTACGGGGCCTCTGGAAACACCATATATTTT. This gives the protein CASSYGASGNTIYF.

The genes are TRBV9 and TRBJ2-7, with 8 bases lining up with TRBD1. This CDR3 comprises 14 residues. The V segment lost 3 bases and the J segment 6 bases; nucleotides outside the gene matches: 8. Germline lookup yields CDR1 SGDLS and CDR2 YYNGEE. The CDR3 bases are TGTGCCAGCAGCGGACCCGGGACAGGACGCGAGCAGTACTTC. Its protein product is CASSGPGTGREQYF.

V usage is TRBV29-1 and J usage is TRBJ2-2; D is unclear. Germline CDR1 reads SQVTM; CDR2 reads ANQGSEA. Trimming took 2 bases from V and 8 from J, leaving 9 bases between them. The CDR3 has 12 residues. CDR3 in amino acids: CSVESSWGELFF. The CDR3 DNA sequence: TGCAGCGTTGAAAGTTCCTGGGGGGAGCTGTTTTTT.

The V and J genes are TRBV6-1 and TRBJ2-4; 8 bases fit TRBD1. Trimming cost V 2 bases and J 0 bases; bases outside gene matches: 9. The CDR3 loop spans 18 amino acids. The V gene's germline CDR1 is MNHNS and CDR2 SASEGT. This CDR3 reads CASSEYSGGGIAKNIQYF. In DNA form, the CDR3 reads TGTGCCAGCAGTGAATATTCAGGGGGCGGTATAGCCAAAAACATTCAGTACTTC.

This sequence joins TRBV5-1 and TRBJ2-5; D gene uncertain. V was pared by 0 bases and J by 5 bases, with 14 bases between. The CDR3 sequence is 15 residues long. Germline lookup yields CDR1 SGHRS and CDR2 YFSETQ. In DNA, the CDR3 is TGCGCCAGCAGCTTGGACGGTGGAGTATTGGAGACCCAGTACTTC. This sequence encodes CASSLDGGVLETQYF.

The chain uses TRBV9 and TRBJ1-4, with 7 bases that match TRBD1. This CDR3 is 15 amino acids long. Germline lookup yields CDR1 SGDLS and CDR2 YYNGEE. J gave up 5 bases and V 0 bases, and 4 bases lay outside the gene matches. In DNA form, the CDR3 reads TGTGCCAGCAGCGTAGGTGCAGGGGGGAATGAAAAACTGTTTTTT. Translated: CASSVGAGGNEKLFF.

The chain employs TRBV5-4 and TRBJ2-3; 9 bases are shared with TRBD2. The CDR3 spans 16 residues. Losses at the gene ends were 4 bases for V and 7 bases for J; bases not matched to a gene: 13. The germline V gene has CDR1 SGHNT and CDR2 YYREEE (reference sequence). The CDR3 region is CASSPWGSGRLNTQYF. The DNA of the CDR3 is TGTGCCAGCAGCCCGTGGGGAAGCGGGAGGTTAAATACGCAGTATTTT.

This chain's CDR3 is CASSIMAARLNQPQHF. DNA of the CDR3: TGTGCCAGTAGTATAATGGCCGCCAGACTCAATCAGCCCCAGCATTTT. J is TRBJ1-5 and V is TRBV19; D not resolved. CDR1 and CDR2 (germline): LNHDA, SQIVND (reference sequence). Deletions cut 2 bases from V and 3 bases from J, with 14 bases between. The CDR3 contains 16 residues.

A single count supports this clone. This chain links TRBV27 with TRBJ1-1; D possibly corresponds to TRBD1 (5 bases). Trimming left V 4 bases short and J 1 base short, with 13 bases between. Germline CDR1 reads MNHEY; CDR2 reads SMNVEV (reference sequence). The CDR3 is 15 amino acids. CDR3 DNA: TGTGCCAGCAGTTCATTGGACATTAAGAACACTGAAGCTTTCTTT. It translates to CASSSLDIKNTEAFF.

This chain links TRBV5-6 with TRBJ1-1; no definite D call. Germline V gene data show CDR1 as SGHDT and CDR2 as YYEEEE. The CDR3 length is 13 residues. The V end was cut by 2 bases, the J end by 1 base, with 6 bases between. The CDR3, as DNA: TGTGCCAGCAGCTTCCAGACGAACACTGAAGCTTTCTTT. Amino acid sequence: CASSFQTNTEAFF.

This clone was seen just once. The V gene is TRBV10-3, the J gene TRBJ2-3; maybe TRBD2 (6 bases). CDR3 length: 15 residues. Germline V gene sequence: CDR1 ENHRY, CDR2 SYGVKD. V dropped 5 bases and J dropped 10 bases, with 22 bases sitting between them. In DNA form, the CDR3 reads TGTGCCATCAGTATCGGCAGCGGGTGGGATGGGGCGCAGTATTTT. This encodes CAISIGSGWDGAQYF.

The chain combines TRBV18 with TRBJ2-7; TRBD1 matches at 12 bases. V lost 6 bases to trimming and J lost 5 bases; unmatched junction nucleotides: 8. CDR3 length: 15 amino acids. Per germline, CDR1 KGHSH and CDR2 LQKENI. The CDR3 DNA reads TGTGCCAGCTCCCCCGGGACAGGGGGCCACCACGAGCAGTACTTC. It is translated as CASSPGTGGHHEQYF.

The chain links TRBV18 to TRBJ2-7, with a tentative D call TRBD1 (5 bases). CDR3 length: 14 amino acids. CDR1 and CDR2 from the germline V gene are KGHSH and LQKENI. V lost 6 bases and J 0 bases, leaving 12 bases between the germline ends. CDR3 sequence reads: CASSRDSSSYEQYF. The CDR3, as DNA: TGTGCCAGCTCTCGCGACAGCAGCTCCTACGAGCAGTACTTC.

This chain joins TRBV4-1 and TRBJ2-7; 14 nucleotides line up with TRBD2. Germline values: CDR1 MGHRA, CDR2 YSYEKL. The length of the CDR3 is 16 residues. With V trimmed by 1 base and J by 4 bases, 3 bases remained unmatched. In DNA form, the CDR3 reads TGCGCCAGCAGCCAAGTAGGGACTAGCGGGAGTTACGAGCAGTACTTC. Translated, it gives CASSQVGTSGSYEQYF.

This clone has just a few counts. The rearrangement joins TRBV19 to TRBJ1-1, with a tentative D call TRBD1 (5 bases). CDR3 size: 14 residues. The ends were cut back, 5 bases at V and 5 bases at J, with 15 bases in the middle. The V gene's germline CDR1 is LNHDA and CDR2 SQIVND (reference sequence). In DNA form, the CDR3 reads TGTGCCAGTAGTGCATTGTACAGGATAACTGAAGCTTTCTTT. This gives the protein CASSALYRITEAFF.